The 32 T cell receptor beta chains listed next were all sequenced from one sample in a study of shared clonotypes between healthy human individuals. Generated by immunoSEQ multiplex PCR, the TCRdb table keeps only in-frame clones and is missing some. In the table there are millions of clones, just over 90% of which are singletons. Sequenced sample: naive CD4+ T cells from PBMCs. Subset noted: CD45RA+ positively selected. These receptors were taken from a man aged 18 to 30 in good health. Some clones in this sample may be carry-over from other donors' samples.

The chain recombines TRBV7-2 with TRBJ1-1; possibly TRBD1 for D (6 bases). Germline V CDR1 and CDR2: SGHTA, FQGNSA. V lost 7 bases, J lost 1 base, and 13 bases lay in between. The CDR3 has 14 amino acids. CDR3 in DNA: TGTGCCAGCACCCTACAGGGCACGAACACTGAAGCTTTCTTT. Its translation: CASTLQGTNTEAFF.

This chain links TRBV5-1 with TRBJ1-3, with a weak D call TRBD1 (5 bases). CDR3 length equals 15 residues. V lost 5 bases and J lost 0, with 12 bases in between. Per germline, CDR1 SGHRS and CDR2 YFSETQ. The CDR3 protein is CASRPGTSSGNTIYF. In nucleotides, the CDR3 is TGCGCCAGCAGACCAGGGACCTCCTCTGGAAACACCATATATTTT.

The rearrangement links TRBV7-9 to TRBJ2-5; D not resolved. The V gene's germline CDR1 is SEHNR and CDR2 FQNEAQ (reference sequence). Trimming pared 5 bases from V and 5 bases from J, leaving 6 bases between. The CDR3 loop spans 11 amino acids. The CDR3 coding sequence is TGTGCCAGCAGCGCGTACGAGACCCAGTACTTC. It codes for CASSAYETQYF.

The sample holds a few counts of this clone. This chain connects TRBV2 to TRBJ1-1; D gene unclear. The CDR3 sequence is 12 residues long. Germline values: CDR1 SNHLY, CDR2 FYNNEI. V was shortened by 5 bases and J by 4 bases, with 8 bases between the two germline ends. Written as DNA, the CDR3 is TGTGCCAGCAGTTTAGACCGCACTGAAGCTTTCTTT. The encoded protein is CASSLDRTEAFF.

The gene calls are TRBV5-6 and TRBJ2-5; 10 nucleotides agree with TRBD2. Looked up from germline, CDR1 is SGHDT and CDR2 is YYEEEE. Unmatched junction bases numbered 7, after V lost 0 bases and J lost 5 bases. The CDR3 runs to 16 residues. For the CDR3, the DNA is TGTGCCAGCAGCTTGGGGGTGGCTAGCGGGAGTGAGACCCAGTACTTC. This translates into CASSLGVASGSETQYF.

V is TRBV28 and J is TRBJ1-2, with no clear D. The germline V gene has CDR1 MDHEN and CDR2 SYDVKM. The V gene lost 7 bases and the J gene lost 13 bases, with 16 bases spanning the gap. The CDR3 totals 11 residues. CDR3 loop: CASTLEGLATF. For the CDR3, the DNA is TGTGCCAGCACCCTCGAGGGTTTAGCCACCTTC.

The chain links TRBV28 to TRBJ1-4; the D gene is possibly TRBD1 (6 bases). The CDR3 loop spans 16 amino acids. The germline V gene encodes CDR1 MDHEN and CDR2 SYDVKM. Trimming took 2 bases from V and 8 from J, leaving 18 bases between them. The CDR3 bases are TGTGCCAGCAGTTTACCACAGGACAGTCGGAGGGAAAAACTGTTTTTT. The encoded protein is CASSLPQDSRREKLFF.

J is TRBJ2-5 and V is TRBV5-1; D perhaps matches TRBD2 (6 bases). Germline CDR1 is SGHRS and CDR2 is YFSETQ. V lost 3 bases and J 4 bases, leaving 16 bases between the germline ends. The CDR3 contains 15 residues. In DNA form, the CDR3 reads TGCGCCAGCAGCTCCGGAGGGGCAGGGCCAGAGACCCAGTACTTC. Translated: CASSSGGAGPETQYF.

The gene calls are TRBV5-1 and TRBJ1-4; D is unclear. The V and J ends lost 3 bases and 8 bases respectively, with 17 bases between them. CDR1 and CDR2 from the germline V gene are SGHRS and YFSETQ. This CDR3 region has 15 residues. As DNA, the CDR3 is TGCGCCAGCAGCTACGGGCCGGCTTTGGAAGAAAAACTGTTTTTT. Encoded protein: CASSYGPALEEKLFF. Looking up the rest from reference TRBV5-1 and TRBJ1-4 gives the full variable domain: KAGVTQTPRYLIKTRGQQVTLSCSPISGHRSVSWYQQTPGQGLQFLFEYFSETQRNKGNFPGRFSGRQFSNSRSEMNVSTLELGDSALYLCASSYGPALEEKLFFGSGTQLSVL.

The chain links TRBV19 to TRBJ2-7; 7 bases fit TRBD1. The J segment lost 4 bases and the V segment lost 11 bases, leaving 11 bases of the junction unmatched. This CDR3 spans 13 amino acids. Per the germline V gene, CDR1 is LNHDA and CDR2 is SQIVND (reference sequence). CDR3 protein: CAGGNRGVYEQYF. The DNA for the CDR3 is TGTGCCGGTGGTAACAGGGGTGTTTACGAGCAGTACTTC.

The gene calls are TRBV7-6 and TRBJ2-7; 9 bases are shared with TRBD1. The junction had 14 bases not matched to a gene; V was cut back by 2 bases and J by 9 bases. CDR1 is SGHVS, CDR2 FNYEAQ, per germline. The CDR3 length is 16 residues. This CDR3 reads CASSLMMGQGEAGQYF. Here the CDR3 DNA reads TGTGCCAGCAGCTTAATGATGGGACAGGGTGAGGCTGGGCAGTACTTC.

DNA of the CDR3: TGTGCCAGCTCACCACCGTCCGGGGGGCCATCCTACGAGCAGTACTTC. Translation: CASSPPSGGPSYEQYF. The chain combines TRBV18 with TRBJ2-7; D may be TRBD2 (7 bases). The germline CDR1 and CDR2 sequences are KGHSH and LQKENI. V was shortened by 0 bases and J by 1 base, with 13 bases between the two germline ends. The CDR3 totals 16 residues.

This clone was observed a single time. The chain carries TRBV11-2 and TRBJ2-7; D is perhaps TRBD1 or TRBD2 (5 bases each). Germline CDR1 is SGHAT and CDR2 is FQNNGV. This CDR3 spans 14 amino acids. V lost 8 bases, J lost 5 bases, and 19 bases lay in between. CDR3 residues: CASGSGSFYDEQYF. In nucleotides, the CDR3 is TGTGCCAGCGGCTCAGGGAGCTTTTACGACGAGCAGTACTTC.

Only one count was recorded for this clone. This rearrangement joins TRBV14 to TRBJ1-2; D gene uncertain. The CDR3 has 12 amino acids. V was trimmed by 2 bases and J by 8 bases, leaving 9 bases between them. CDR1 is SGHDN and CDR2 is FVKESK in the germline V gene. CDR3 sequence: CASSQSRRGYTF. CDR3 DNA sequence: TGTGCCAGCAGCCAAAGTCGTAGGGGCTACACCTTC.

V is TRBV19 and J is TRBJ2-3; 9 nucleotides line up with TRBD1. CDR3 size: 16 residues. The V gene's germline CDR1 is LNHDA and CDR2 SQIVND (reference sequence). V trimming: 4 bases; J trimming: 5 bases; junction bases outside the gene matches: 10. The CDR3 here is CASSTPGQGGGDTQYF. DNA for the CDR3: TGTGCCAGTAGTACCCCGGGACAGGGAGGTGGAGATACGCAGTATTTT.

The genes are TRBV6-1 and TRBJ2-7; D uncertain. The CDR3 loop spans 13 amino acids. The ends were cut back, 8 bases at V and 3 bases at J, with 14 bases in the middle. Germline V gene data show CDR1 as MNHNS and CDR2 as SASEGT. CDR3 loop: CASQLEDHYEQYF. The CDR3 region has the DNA TGTGCCAGCCAATTGGAAGACCACTACGAGCAGTACTTC.

The CDR3 bases are TGTGCCAGCAGCGAGGCTAGCGGGAGCTACGAGCAGTACTTC. It translates to CASSEASGSYEQYF. The chain employs TRBV9 and TRBJ2-7; 10 bases line up with TRBD2. CDR1 and CDR2 from the germline V gene are SGDLS and YYNGEE. The CDR3 extends over 14 amino acids. V lost 3 bases, J lost 3 bases, and 3 bases stayed unmatched.

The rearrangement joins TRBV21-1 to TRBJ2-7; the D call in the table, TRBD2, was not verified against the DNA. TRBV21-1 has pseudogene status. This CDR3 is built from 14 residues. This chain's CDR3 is CASSKPLWGDRQYF. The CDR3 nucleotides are TGTGCCAGCAGCAAACCCTTGTGGGGAGATAGGCAGTACTTC.

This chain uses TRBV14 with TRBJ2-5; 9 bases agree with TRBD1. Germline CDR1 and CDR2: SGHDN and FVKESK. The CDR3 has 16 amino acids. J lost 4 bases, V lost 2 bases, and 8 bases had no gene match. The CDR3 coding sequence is TGTGCCAGCAGCCAAAGACTAGGACAGGGGATAGAGACCCAGTACTTC. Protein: CASSQRLGQGIETQYF.

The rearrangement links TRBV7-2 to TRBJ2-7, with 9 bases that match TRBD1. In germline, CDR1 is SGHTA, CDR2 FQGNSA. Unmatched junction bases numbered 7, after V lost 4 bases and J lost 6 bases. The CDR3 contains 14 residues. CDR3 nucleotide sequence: TGTGCCAGCAGCTCGCGGACAGGGGCGGGCGAGCAGTACTTC. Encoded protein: CASSSRTGAGEQYF. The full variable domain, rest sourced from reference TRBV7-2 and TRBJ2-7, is GAGVSQSPSNKVTEKGKDVELRCDPISGHTALYWYRQSLGQGLEFLIYFQGNSAPDKSGLPSDRFSAERTGGSVSTLTIQRTQQEDSAVYLCASSSRTGAGEQYFGPGTRLTVT.

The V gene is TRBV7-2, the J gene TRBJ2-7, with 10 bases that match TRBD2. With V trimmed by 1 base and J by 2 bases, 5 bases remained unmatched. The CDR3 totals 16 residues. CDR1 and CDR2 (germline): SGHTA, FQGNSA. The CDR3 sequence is CASSLGTSGIPYEQYF. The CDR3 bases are TGTGCCAGCAGCTTAGGGACTAGCGGCATCCCCTACGAGCAGTACTTC.

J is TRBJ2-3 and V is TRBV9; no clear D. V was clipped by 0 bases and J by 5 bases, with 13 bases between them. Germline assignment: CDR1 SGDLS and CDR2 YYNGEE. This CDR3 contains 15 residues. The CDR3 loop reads CASSVGLALQDTQYF. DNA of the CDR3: TGTGCCAGCAGCGTAGGATTAGCCCTCCAAGATACGCAGTATTTT.

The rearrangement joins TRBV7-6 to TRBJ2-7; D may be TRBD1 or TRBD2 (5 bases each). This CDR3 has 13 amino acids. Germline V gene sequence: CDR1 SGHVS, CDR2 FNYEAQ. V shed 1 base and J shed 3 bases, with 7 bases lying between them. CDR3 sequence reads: CASSLVGVYEQYF. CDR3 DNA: TGTGCCAGCAGCTTAGTGGGGGTCTACGAGCAGTACTTC. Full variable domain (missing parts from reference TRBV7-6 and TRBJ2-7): GAGVSQSPRYKVTKRGQDVALRCDPISGHVSLYWYRQALGQGPEFLTYFNYEAQQDKSGLPNDRFSAERPEGSISTLTIQRTEQRDSAMYRCASSLVGVYEQYFGPGTRLTVT.

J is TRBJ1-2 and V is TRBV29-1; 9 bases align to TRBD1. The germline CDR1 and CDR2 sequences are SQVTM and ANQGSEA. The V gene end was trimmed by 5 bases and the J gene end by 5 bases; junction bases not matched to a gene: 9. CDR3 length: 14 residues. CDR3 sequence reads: CSVSRGDRDYGYTF. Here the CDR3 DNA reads TGCAGCGTTAGCCGGGGGGACAGGGATTATGGCTACACCTTC. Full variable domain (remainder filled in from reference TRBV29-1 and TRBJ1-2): SAVISQKPSRDICQRGTSLTIQCQVDSQVTMMFWYRQQPGQSLTLIATANQGSEATYESGFVIDKFPISRPNLTFSTLTVSNMSPEDSSIYLCSVSRGDRDYGYTFGSGTRLTVV.

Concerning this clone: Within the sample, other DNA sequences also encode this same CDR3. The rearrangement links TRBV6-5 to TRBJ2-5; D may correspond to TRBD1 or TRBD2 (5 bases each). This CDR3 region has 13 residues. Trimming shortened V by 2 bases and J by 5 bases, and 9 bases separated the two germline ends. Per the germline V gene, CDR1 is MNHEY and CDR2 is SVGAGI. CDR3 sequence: CASSYPGTETQYF. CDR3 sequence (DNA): TGTGCCAGCAGTTACCCAGGGACGGAGACCCAGTACTTC.

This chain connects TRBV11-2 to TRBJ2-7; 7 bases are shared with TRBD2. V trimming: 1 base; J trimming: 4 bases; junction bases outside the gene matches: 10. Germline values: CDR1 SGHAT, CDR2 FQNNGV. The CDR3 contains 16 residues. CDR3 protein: CASSLVQAGVGYEQYF. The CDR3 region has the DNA TGTGCCAGCAGCTTAGTTCAGGCGGGAGTGGGATACGAGCAGTACTTC.

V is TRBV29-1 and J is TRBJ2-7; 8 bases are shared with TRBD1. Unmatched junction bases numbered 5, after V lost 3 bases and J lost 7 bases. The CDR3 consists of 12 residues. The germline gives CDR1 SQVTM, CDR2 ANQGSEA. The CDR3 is CSVEQGAREQYF. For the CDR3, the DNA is TGCAGCGTTGAGCAGGGGGCGCGGGAGCAGTACTTC.

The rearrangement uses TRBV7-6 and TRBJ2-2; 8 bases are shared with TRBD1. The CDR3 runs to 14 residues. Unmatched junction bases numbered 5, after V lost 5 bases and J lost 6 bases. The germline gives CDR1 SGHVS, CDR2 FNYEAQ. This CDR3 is CASSTQGAAGELFF. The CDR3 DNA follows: TGTGCCAGCAGCACGCAGGGGGCGGCCGGGGAGCTGTTTTTT.

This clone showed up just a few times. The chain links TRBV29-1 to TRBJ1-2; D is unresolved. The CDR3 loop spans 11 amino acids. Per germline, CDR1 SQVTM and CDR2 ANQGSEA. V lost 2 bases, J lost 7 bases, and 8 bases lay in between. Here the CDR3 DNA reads TGCAGCGTTGAAAAGACGGGTGGCTACACCTTC. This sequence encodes CSVEKTGGYTF.

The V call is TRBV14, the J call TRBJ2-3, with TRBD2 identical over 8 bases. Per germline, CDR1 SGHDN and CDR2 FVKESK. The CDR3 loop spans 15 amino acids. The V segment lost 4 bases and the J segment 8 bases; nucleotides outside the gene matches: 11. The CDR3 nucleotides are TGTGCCAGCAGCCCAAGCGGGAGTCGGATCGGTACGCAGTATTTT. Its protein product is CASSPSGSRIGTQYF. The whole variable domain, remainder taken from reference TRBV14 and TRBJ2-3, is EAGVTQFPSHSVIEKGQTVTLRCDPISGHDNLYWYRRVMGKEIKFLLHFVKESKQDESGMPNNRFLAERTGGTYSTLKVQPAELEDSGVYFCASSPSGSRIGTQYFGPGTRLTVL.

CDR3 in amino acids: CATSRGAPSQAGANVLTF. The CDR3, as DNA: TGTGCCACCAGCAGAGGAGCCCCTTCGCAAGCTGGGGCCAACGTCCTGACTTTC. The rearrangement links TRBV15 to TRBJ2-6, with D unclear. The germline V gene encodes CDR1 LNHNV and CDR2 YYDKDF (reference sequence). CDR3 size: 18 residues. The ends were cut back, 1 base at V and 2 bases at J, with 15 bases in the middle.

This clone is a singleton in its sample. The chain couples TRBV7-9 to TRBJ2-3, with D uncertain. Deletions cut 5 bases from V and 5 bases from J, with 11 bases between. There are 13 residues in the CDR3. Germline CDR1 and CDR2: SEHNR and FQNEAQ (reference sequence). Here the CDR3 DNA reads TGTGCCAGCAGCGCAACTACAGAAGATACGCAGTATTTT. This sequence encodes CASSATTEDTQYF.